This section outlines one T cell receptor beta chain sequence together with its context. This clonotype was detected once. The antigen this receptor binds is unknown. Nothing much larger sits one base from this clone, and base qualities are not available. A read on its own is weak evidence. Sequencing relied on an Illumina NovaSeq 6000. TCR cDNA was made using 5'RACE template switching, a step that added a universal primer site and unique molecular identifiers. Priming of cDNA synthesis was performed from both the TCR alpha and TCR beta constant segments. Library amplification used two PCR steps, and the second PCR step added sample barcodes and sequencing adapters. Sequencing of libraries was done on Illumina HiSeq 2500 (2x100 bp) or NovaSeq (2x150 bp). The original pipeline was this. Demultiplexing of reads and collapsing into UMI consensus sequences were performed with MIGEC, and V(D)J alignment was carried out with MiXCR. Clonotypes responding to the vaccine were identified with edgeR on replicate PBMC samples, with the criteria of FDR below 0.01 and a log2 fold change above 5 up to day 15. Each bulk clonotype received a CD4 or CD8 identity based on whether the sequenced CD4 or CD8 repertoire contained that clonotype at higher abundance. Using fastp at Q25 and MiXCR, TCRdb reprocessed the public reads and kept productive beta chains. Every entry covers one CDR3 protein and lists the most common genes and DNA from its rows. The V and J calls reflect TCRdb's pipeline rather than the authors' work. A total of more than 80,000 distinct CDR3 sequences appear in this sample, under 7% of them only once. About two fifths of the sample is taken by the ten largest.

The sample comes from a study of T cells after yellow fever vaccination (dated by TCRdb to between 2018 and 2021). General notes on the study: Libraries from fractions with low cell numbers were prepared with the SMART-Seq v4 Ultra Low Input RNA kit. To follow T-cell clones before and after both primary and booster YFV17D yellow fever vaccination, bulk TCR alpha and beta repertoires underwent longitudinal sequencing. Two healthy male donors, one aged 18 to 30 and one aged 30 to 40 years, made up the cohort. Blood was collected at multiple timepoints before and after primary and secondary immunization, and bulk PBMC replicates and cell subsets were isolated.

From the cysteine through the phenylalanine, the CDR3 covers 17 amino acids. The entry retains the CDR3 DNA only, 51 bases that are in frame from base 1. Relative to germline, V is missing 1 base and J is missing 8 bases, with 16 bases of the junction outside any gene match. Sequences LGHNA (CDR1) and YNFKEQ (CDR2) are obtained from the germline V gene. What the treatment or condition label conveys for this sample: live attenuated yellow fever vaccine strain. A standard Ficoll-Paque protocol was used to isolate PBMCs from peripheral blood. CD4 and CD8 T-cell fractions were isolated with Dynabeads CD4 and CD8 positive selection kits. TriZol was used to extract RNA from bulk PBMCs, from CD4 and CD8 fractions, and from dextramer-positive and dextramer-negative fractions. Here is what the overall study found, with its caveats: A small fraction of clonotypes appeared in both the CD4 and CD8 compartments, likely as a result of convergent recombination. Most clones expanded after primary vaccination (roughly 96% of CD4 and 88% of CD8) were re-detected after the booster, suggesting that broad memory maintenance occurred. Computational filtering was needed because FACS-sorted repertoires could contain abundant contaminating clonotypes from the bulk population. Because the study included only two donors, the extent to which the findings can be generalized is limited. The secondary T-cell response was found to be weaker but faster than the primary response, with a peak reached on day 5 rather than on day 15.

The TCR comes from a man aged 18 to 35 who received the YFV17D yellow fever vaccine. Source: CD8+ T cells sorted from PBMCs, taken 10 days after the yellow fever booster vaccination. The chain was built from TRBV4-2 and TRBJ1-2; 7 bases in the middle match TRBD1. The DNA is as follows: TGTGCCAGCAGCCAAGCTCCGGGGGAGACAGGGCCTGACGGCTACACCTTC. Translated, this gives CASSQAPGETGPDGYTF.